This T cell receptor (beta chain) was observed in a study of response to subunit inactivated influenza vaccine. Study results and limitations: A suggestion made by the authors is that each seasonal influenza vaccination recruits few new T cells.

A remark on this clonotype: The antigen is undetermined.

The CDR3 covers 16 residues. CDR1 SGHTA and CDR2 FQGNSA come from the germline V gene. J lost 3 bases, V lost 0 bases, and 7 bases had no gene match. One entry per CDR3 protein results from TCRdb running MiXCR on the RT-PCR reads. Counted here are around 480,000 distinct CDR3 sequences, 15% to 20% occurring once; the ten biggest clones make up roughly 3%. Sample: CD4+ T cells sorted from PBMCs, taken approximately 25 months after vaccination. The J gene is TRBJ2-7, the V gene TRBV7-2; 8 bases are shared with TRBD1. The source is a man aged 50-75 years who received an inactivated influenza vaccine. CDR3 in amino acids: CASSLAITDRGYEQYF. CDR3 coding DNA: TGTGCCAGCAGCTTAGCGATAACTGACAGGGGCTACGAGCAGTACTTC.